This T cell receptor beta chain was recorded in a study of cytomegalovirus exposure and HLA in healthy donors. The donors were in the approximately 120-subject validation cohort, distinct from the roughly 670-subject first cohort. The assay was immunoSEQ multiplex PCR, and TCRdb's table has in-frame clones only and misses some. The table records 200,000 to 300,000 clones, about 87% of them present only once. This clone appeared once. Its matching antigen is unknown. Study outcomes and limitations: For most TCR sequences rarity was the rule, although some public TCRs occurred in many donors. Testing in vitro showed a few CMV-associated chains specific for CMV antigens. Overall, approximately 150 TCR beta chains were annotated as cytomegalovirus-associated.

Trimming stripped 4 bases from V and 0 bases from J, with 10 bases between. Germline-derived CDR1 and CDR2 are LNHDA and SQIVND (reference sequence). This CDR3 has 16 amino acids. The TCR sequence derives from a man aged 18 to 29 in good health and CMV-seronegative. Sequencing input: PBMCs. The rearrangement uses TRBV19 and TRBJ2-6; D gene ambiguous. The chain's CDR3 is CASSTPASSGANVLTF. The CDR3 DNA is TGTGCCAGTAGTACCCCCGCCAGCTCTGGGGCCAACGTCCTGACTTTC.